Each of the 4 T cell receptor beta chains below was sequenced from the same sample in a study of shared clonotypes between healthy human individuals. This table comes from immunoSEQ multiplex PCR, and its TCRdb copy is limited to in-frame clones, with some not included. The sample lists more than 1.2 million clones, 98% to 99% occurring once. Sequencing was done on a sample of naive CD4+ T cells sorted from blood. Subset described: CD45RA+ positively selected. These receptors came from a man aged 30-40 years in good health.

The rearrangement joins TRBV4-1 to TRBJ2-6, with unresolved D. Per germline, CDR1 MGHRA and CDR2 YSYEKL. V was shortened by 4 bases and J by 0 bases, with 7 bases between the two germline ends. This CDR3 has 15 residues. The CDR3 reads CASSLTLSGANVLTF. CDR3 in DNA: TGCGCCAGCAGCCTGACACTCTCTGGGGCCAACGTCCTGACTTTC.

The chain joins TRBV28 to TRBJ1-1; perhaps TRBD1 as D (5 bases). With 4 bases removed from V and 7 bases from J, the gap between germline ends came to 7 bases. The germline V gene has CDR1 MDHEN and CDR2 SYDVKM. The length of the CDR3 is 11 residues. CDR3 sequence (DNA): TGTGCCAGCAGTTGGGACCTTGAAGCTTTCTTT. This encodes CASSWDLEAFF.

This chain uses TRBV10-3 with TRBJ1-2; no definite D call. The CDR3 extends over 13 amino acids. Germline V lookup: CDR1 ENHRY, CDR2 SYGVKD. Trimming cost V 5 bases and J 4 bases, with 11 bases left between them. The CDR3 here is CAISWEGGYGYTF. The CDR3 DNA reads TGTGCCATCAGTTGGGAGGGTGGCTATGGCTACACCTTC.

V gene TRBV7-3 combines with J gene TRBJ2-3; tentatively, D is TRBD1 (7 bases). There are 17 residues in the CDR3. V was clipped by 0 bases and J by 4 bases, with 17 bases between them. Germline V CDR1 and CDR2: SGHTA, FQGTGA. Here the CDR3 DNA reads TGTGCCAGCAGCTTAACCGGGGCAGGGGGAGGAGCAGATACGCAGTATTTT. Translation: CASSLTGAGGGADTQYF.